These 28 T cell receptor beta chains were sequenced from one sample in a study of cytomegalovirus exposure and HLA in healthy donors. The repertoire was sequenced with immunoSEQ multiplex PCR; TCRdb's copy has only in-frame clones and lacks some. This table has about 150,000 clones, 94% appearing once. Sequencing used PBMCs. These receptors all come from a man in his late teens or twenties in good health and CMV-seropositive.

The chain joins TRBV7-9 to TRBJ1-5; the D gene is possibly TRBD1 (6 bases). The CDR3 spans 18 residues. The ends were cut back, 0 bases at V and 2 bases at J, with 17 bases in the middle. Looked up from germline, CDR1 is SEHNR and CDR2 is FQNEAQ (reference sequence). The chain's CDR3 is CASSLAIGGGVRNQPQHF. In DNA, the CDR3 is TGTGCCAGCAGCTTAGCAATCGGGGGGGGCGTCCGCAATCAGCCCCAGCATTTT.

This chain links TRBV5-5 with TRBJ1-2; no definite D call. The CDR3 is made up of 12 amino acids. Germline V gene lookup returns CDR1 SGHKS and CDR2 YYEKEE (reference sequence). V dropped 0 bases and J dropped 4 bases, with 4 bases sitting between them. The DNA for the CDR3 is TGTGCCAGCAGCTTGGGGAGCTATGGCTACACCTTC. Amino acids: CASSLGSYGYTF.

The V and J genes are TRBV2 and TRBJ1-5; D remains unclear. Germline V gene lookup returns CDR1 SNHLY and CDR2 FYNNEI. V gave up 6 bases and J gave up 11 bases, with 14 bases separating them. The length of the CDR3 is 12 residues. CDR3 protein: CASSQLGVTQHF. The CDR3 DNA is TGTGCCAGCAGCCAACTCGGGGTGACCCAGCATTTT.

The V and J genes are TRBV27 and TRBJ2-7; 11 nucleotides match TRBD1. The germline V gene encodes CDR1 MNHEY and CDR2 SMNVEV (reference sequence). V lost 6 bases to trimming and J lost 6 bases; unmatched junction nucleotides: 10. The CDR3 sequence is 15 residues long. The CDR3 spells CASRSADRGRTEQYF. The DNA of the CDR3 is TGTGCCAGCAGATCCGCGGACAGGGGGCGTACCGAGCAGTACTTC.

A single count supports this clone. The chain combines TRBV21-1 with TRBJ2-5; the D segment call TRBD1 is taken from the table without a DNA check. TRBV21-1 is tagged as a pseudogene. The CDR3 spans 15 residues. CDR3 sequence: CASSKEGTEGETQYF. CDR3 sequence (DNA): TGTGCCAGCAGCAAAGAGGGGACAGAGGGAGAGACCCAGTACTTC.

The V call is TRBV7-9, the J call TRBJ1-5; 7 bases are shared with TRBD1. Germline V CDR1 and CDR2: SEHNR, FQNEAQ (reference sequence). The V and J ends lost 4 bases and 8 bases, in that order; junction bases with no gene match: 11. This CDR3 has 15 amino acids. CDR3 nucleotides: TGTGCCAGCAGCTCACCGGGACAGCGCGTTGAGCCCCAGCATTTT. It translates to CASSSPGQRVEPQHF.

This chain links TRBV5-4 with TRBJ1-2; 8 bases fit TRBD1. Trimming took 3 bases from V and 0 from J; bases not matched to a gene: 7. This CDR3 has 16 residues. The germline V gene encodes CDR1 SGHNT and CDR2 YYREEE (reference sequence). The CDR3 protein is CASSSMGTGSNYGYTF. For the CDR3, the DNA is TGTGCCAGCAGCTCAATGGGGACAGGCTCTAACTATGGCTACACCTTC.

The chain employs TRBV5-4 and TRBJ2-5; D possibly corresponds to TRBD1 (5 bases). The length of the CDR3 is 14 residues. Germline V gene sequence: CDR1 SGHNT, CDR2 YYREEE (reference sequence). V gave up 6 bases and J gave up 2 bases, with 14 bases separating them. CDR3 loop: CASTQKAGQETQYF. DNA of the CDR3: TGTGCCAGCACCCAGAAGGCAGGGCAAGAGACCCAGTACTTC.

The gene calls are TRBV19 and TRBJ2-4; 7 nucleotides match TRBD2. Germline lookup yields CDR1 LNHDA and CDR2 SQIVND (reference sequence). Trimming at V came to 3 bases and at J to 6 bases, leaving 5 bases not matched to a gene. CDR3 size: 14 residues. The CDR3 reads CASSMGGEGNIQYF. The CDR3, as DNA: TGTGCCAGTAGTATGGGCGGGGAGGGAAACATTCAGTACTTC.

The genes are TRBV11-3 and TRBJ2-7; no reliable D call. CDR3 size: 13 residues. From germline, CDR1 is SGHNT and CDR2 YENEEA. V was pared by 2 bases and J by 3 bases, with 8 bases between. CDR3 nucleotide sequence: TGTGCCAGCAGCTTACGACCGGGCTACGAGCAGTACTTC. Its protein product is CASSLRPGYEQYF.

The genes are TRBV7-2 and TRBJ2-2; D call uncertain. The length of the CDR3 is 13 residues. Trimming took off 4 bases at V and 3 bases at J, with 6 bases between the two ends. The germline gives CDR1 SGHTA, CDR2 FQGNSA. CDR3 in DNA: TGTGCCAGCAGCTCTAGGTACACCGGGGAGCTGTTTTTT. It encodes CASSSRYTGELFF.

This clone occurred once. V is TRBV28 and J is TRBJ2-2; no clear D. The germline CDR1 and CDR2 sequences are MDHEN and SYDVKM. Trimming left V 5 bases short and J 6 bases short, with 13 bases between. The CDR3 sequence is 14 residues long. CDR3 region: CASSLRSIAGELFF. Here the CDR3 DNA reads TGTGCCAGCAGTCTCCGGAGTATCGCCGGGGAGCTGTTTTTT.

In its sample, this clone was seen once. The genes are TRBV29-1 and TRBJ2-7; 7 nucleotides agree with TRBD1. J gave up 4 bases and V 7 bases, and 10 bases lay outside the gene matches. The CDR3 extends over 13 amino acids. Looked up from germline, CDR1 is SQVTM and CDR2 is ANQGSEA. CDR3 bases: TGCAGCGGTGGGACAGAGAATTTGTACGAGCAGTACTTC. Residues: CSGGTENLYEQYF.

The CDR3 sequence: CAISAVERSGNTIYF. DNA for the CDR3: TGTGCCATCAGTGCCGTCGAGCGCTCTGGAAACACCATATATTTT. The chain joins TRBV10-3 to TRBJ1-3; D uncertain. V lost 4 bases to trimming and J lost 0 bases, with 10 bases between them. This CDR3 comprises 15 residues. Germline V lookup: CDR1 ENHRY, CDR2 SYGVKD.

The chain employs TRBV30 and TRBJ2-3, with D possibly being TRBD2 (6 bases). V was cut by 3 bases and J by 0 bases, with 7 bases left in between. CDR1 GTSNPN and CDR2 SVGIG come from the germline V gene (reference sequence). The CDR3 loop spans 13 amino acids. CDR3 bases: TGTGCCTGGAGGGGGACTAGCACAGATACGCAGTATTTT. Its translation is CAWRGTSTDTQYF.

The J gene is TRBJ2-7, the V gene TRBV28, with 7 bases fitting TRBD1. Germline lookup yields CDR1 MDHEN and CDR2 SYDVKM. V shed 5 bases and J 2 bases; nucleotides not matched to a gene: 6. The CDR3 is 14 amino acids. Written as DNA, the CDR3 is TGTGCCAGCAGTCCGTGGGACAGCACCTACGAGCAGTACTTC. Translating it yields CASSPWDSTYEQYF.

The V gene is TRBV4-1, the J gene TRBJ2-3, with 10 bases matching TRBD2. CDR1 and CDR2 (germline): MGHRA, YSYEKL. J lost 2 bases, V lost 7 bases, and 6 bases had no gene match. The CDR3 is 15 amino acids. The CDR3 region has the DNA TGCGCCAGCACCCTCGGGACTAGCGACACAGATACGCAGTATTTT. Protein sequence: CASTLGTSDTDTQYF.

The V and J genes are TRBV5-1 and TRBJ2-7; D may be TRBD1 (7 bases). The germline V and J ends were trimmed by 3 bases and 0 bases, with 13 bases remaining between them. The germline CDR1 and CDR2 sequences are SGHRS and YFSETQ. The CDR3 is 15 amino acids. CDR3 sequence (DNA): TGCGCCAGCAGCTCAGGGGGGAAATCCTCCTACGAGCAGTACTTC. Encoded protein: CASSSGGKSSYEQYF.

This chain joins TRBV4-2 and TRBJ2-7; tentative D call: TRBD1 (6 bases). Germline CDR1 LGHNA, CDR2 YNFKEQ. The V end lost 5 bases, the J end lost 0 bases, and 11 bases lay between the germline ends. This CDR3 contains 14 residues. CDR3 sequence reads: CASSRGIPSYEQYF. As DNA, the CDR3 is TGTGCCAGCAGCAGGGGGATACCCTCCTACGAGCAGTACTTC.

V usage is TRBV5-6 and J usage is TRBJ2-2; 9 positions agree with TRBD1. Losses at the gene ends were 0 bases for V and 6 bases for J; bases not matched to a gene: 6. The germline CDR1 and CDR2 sequences are SGHDT and YYEEEE. CDR3 length: 16 amino acids. CDR3 loop: CASSLERTGDAGELFF. CDR3 bases: TGTGCCAGCAGCTTGGAACGGACAGGGGATGCCGGGGAGCTGTTTTTT.

The chain has TRBV5-1 and TRBJ2-1; 7 bases map to TRBD1. The length of the CDR3 is 15 residues. J gave up 3 bases and V 2 bases, and 5 bases lay outside the gene matches. CDR1 is SGHRS, CDR2 YFSETQ, per germline. For the CDR3, the DNA is TGCGCCAGCAGCTTCTCCGGGACAGACTACAATGAGCAGTTCTTC. Amino acid sequence: CASSFSGTDYNEQFF. The full variable domain, with the rest looked up from reference TRBV5-1 and TRBJ2-1, is KAGVTQTPRYLIKTRGQQVTLSCSPISGHRSVSWYQQTPGQGLQFLFEYFSETQRNKGNFPGRFSGRQFSNSRSEMNVSTLELGDSALYLCASSFSGTDYNEQFFGPGTRLTVL.

The chain is built from TRBV4-1 and TRBJ2-5; 7 nucleotides line up with TRBD1. With the DNA end fitting TRBJ2-7 better, the J assignment may be wrong. The CDR3 is 16 amino acids. In germline, CDR1 is MGHRA, CDR2 YSYEKL. Here the CDR3 DNA reads TGCGCCAGCAGCCAAGATCGAAACAGGGGTACCTACGAGCAGTACTTC. Residues: CASSQDRNRGTYEQYF.

This chain connects TRBV15 to TRBJ1-2, with 7 bases identical to TRBD1. CDR3 length: 16 amino acids. In germline, CDR1 is LNHNV, CDR2 YYDKDF (reference sequence). After removal of 0 bases from V and 0 bases from J, the junction contained 4 bases not matched to a gene. The CDR3 loop reads CATSRDLGQSNYGYTF. CDR3 DNA sequence: TGTGCCACCAGCAGAGATCTGGGACAGTCTAACTATGGCTACACCTTC.

This chain joins TRBV2 and TRBJ1-4; 8 positions agree with TRBD1. The CDR3 totals 13 residues. J gave up 8 bases and V 6 bases, and 5 bases lay outside the gene matches. Germline CDR1 is SNHLY and CDR2 is FYNNEI. CDR3 sequence reads: CASRGTGGEKLFF. CDR3 DNA sequence: TGTGCCAGCAGAGGGACAGGAGGCGAAAAACTGTTTTTT.

The rearrangement links TRBV5-1 to TRBJ1-1; 9 bases fit TRBD1. From germline, CDR1 is SGHRS and CDR2 YFSETQ. This CDR3 spans 14 amino acids. V dropped 5 bases and J dropped 4; count of bases not matched to a gene: 6. The CDR3 sequence is CASREQGAGTEAFF. CDR3 in DNA: TGCGCCAGCAGGGAACAGGGGGCGGGCACTGAAGCTTTCTTT.

The chain couples TRBV5-1 to TRBJ1-5; 8 bases match TRBD1. J gave up 5 bases and V 4 bases, and 8 bases lay outside the gene matches. This CDR3 has 15 residues. CDR1 is SGHRS and CDR2 is YFSETQ in the germline V gene. The CDR3 is CASSKGTGHYQPQHF. For the CDR3, the DNA is TGCGCCAGCAGCAAGGGGACAGGTCACTATCAGCCCCAGCATTTT. Using reference TRBV5-1 and TRBJ1-5 for the parts outside the CDR3, the full variable domain is KAGVTQTPRYLIKTRGQQVTLSCSPISGHRSVSWYQQTPGQGLQFLFEYFSETQRNKGNFPGRFSGRQFSNSRSEMNVSTLELGDSALYLCASSKGTGHYQPQHFGDGTRLSIL.

The chain recombines TRBV2 with TRBJ2-1; D is possibly TRBD1 (5 bases). CDR1 SNHLY and CDR2 FYNNEI come from the germline V gene. The CDR3 sequence is 16 residues long. Trimming stripped 8 bases from V and 1 base from J, with 18 bases between. CDR3 region: CASLDWRQGSYNEQFF. Written as DNA, the CDR3 is TGTGCCAGCCTCGATTGGCGGCAGGGTTCCTACAATGAGCAGTTCTTC. Full variable domain (remainder filled in from reference TRBV2 and TRBJ2-1): EPEVTQTPSHQVTQMGQEVILRCVPISNHLYFYWYRQILGQKVEFLVSFYNNEISEKSEIFDDQFSVERPDGSNFTLKIRSTKLEDSAMYFCASLDWRQGSYNEQFFGPGTRLTVL.

The chain couples TRBV6-5 to TRBJ1-1; D gene unclear. V dropped 6 bases and J dropped 5 bases, with 10 bases sitting between them. CDR1 and CDR2 (germline): MNHEY, SVGAGI. CDR3 length: 12 amino acids. CDR3 DNA sequence: TGTGCCAGCAGCCGTACGGTGACTGAAGCTTTCTTT. Translated, it gives CASSRTVTEAFF.